The 23 T cell receptor beta chains listed next were all sequenced from one sample in a study of human T cells and chemical hapten exposure. MiXCR, run by TCRdb on the RACE reads, gives a single entry per CDR3 protein. Of roughly 200,000 distinct CDR3 sequences in the sample, more than 20% are singletons; the top ten hold about 6.7%. Time point defined: patch test 1, 2 weeks after DPC sensitization. Stated treatment: therapeutic diphenylcyclopropenone sensitization with weekly scalp DPC. The sequencing used whole blood, collected in connection with sensitization to the hapten diphenylcyclopropenone (DPC). These receptors were obtained from a woman in her fifties or sixties with alopecia areata. Some clones in this sample may be carry-over from other donors' samples.

This chain connects TRBV5-8 to TRBJ2-7; 10 positions agree with TRBD1. Germline lookup yields CDR1 SGHTS and CDR2 YDEGEE. J gave up 6 bases and V 1 base, and 7 bases lay outside the gene matches. This CDR3 is 15 amino acids long. The CDR3 spells CASSLRGTGVLEQYF. The CDR3 DNA reads as TGTGCCAGCAGCTTGAGAGGGACAGGGGTTCTCGAGCAGTACTTC. The entire variable domain, with the rest obtained from reference TRBV5-8 and TRBJ2-7, is as follows: EAGVTQSPTHLIKTRGQQATLRCSPISGHTSVYWYQQALGLGLQFLLWYDEGEERNRGNFPPRFSGRQFPNYSSELNVNALELEDSALYLCASSLRGTGVLEQYFGPGTRLTVT.

This clonotype has more than one count but fewer than ten. The V and J genes are TRBV28 and TRBJ2-7; D is unresolved. Germline V lookup: CDR1 MDHEN, CDR2 SYDVKM. The length of the CDR3 is 14 residues. Trimming pared 2 bases from V and 1 base from J, leaving 9 bases between. The DNA of the CDR3 is TGTGCCAGCAGTTTAACCCTTGGGTCCTACGAGCAGTACTTC. Encoded protein: CASSLTLGSYEQYF.

This clonotype turned up a few times. The rearrangement uses TRBV10-3 and TRBJ1-5; 10 bases agree with TRBD1. The V gene end was trimmed by 2 bases and the J gene end by 1 base; junction bases not matched to a gene: 5. The CDR3 runs to 17 residues. Germline lookup yields CDR1 ENHRY and CDR2 SYGVKD. CDR3 sequence: CAISEGTGVRSNQPQHF. In DNA form, the CDR3 reads TGTGCCATCAGTGAGGGGACAGGGGTAAGGAGCAATCAGCCCCAGCATTTT.

In its sample, this clonotype was seen many times. The chain carries TRBV5-1 and TRBJ2-6; D gene ambiguous. The CDR3 sequence is 16 residues long. Trimming took 2 bases from V and 0 from J, leaving 9 bases between them. Germline lookup yields CDR1 SGHRS and CDR2 YFSETQ. The CDR3 spells CASSFQENSGANVLTF. The CDR3 DNA sequence: TGCGCCAGCAGCTTCCAGGAGAACTCTGGGGCCAACGTCCTGACTTTC.

This clonotype came up many times. The chain combines TRBV5-1 with TRBJ2-7; unclear D gene. Germline V gene data show CDR1 as SGHRS and CDR2 as YFSETQ. This CDR3 region has 13 residues. Trimming removed 2 bases from V and 3 bases from J, with 9 bases in between. CDR3 in amino acids: CASSLGPIYEQYF. CDR3 coding DNA: TGCGCCAGCAGCTTAGGACCGATCTACGAGCAGTACTTC.

The V gene is TRBV12-3 or TRBV12-4, the J gene TRBJ2-2; no clear D. CDR3 length: 17 residues. V lost 7 bases to trimming and J lost 4 bases, with 22 bases between them. The CDR3 spells CASTYMDGIWATGELFF. CDR3 sequence (DNA): TGTGCCAGCACCTACATGGACGGTATTTGGGCCACCGGGGAGCTGTTTTTT.

The chain joins TRBV10-3 to TRBJ2-1; D possibly matches TRBD1 or TRBD2 (5 bases each). Germline-derived CDR1 and CDR2 are ENHRY and SYGVKD. The CDR3 contains 13 residues. Trimming shortened V by 6 bases and J by 1 base, and 7 bases separated the two germline ends. As DNA, the CDR3 is TGTGCCATCAGCGAGGGGTCCTACAATGAGCAGTTCTTC. This codes for CAISEGSYNEQFF.

There are a few counts of this clonotype. The chain is built from TRBV25-1 and TRBJ2-3, with TRBD2 matching 13 bases. The CDR3 length is 15 residues. Germline-derived CDR1 and CDR2 are MGHDK and SYGVNS. J was trimmed by 6 bases and V by 4 bases; bases with no gene match: 4. Here the CDR3 reads CASSGGLAGVDTQYF. The DNA for the CDR3 is TGTGCCAGCAGTGGAGGACTAGCGGGAGTGGATACGCAGTATTTT.

This clonotype was counted once. The CDR3 reads CAITPRQGSGANVLTF. CDR3 DNA: TGTGCCATCACCCCAAGACAGGGCTCTGGGGCCAACGTCCTGACTTTC. The V and J genes are TRBV10-3 and TRBJ2-6; TRBD1 matches 7 bases. J lost 0 bases, V lost 7 bases, and 6 bases had no gene match. Germline lookup yields CDR1 ENHRY and CDR2 SYGVKD. The CDR3 is 16 amino acids.

There are a few counts of this clonotype. The chain combines TRBV7-8 with TRBJ2-7; D call uncertain. V lost 1 base to trimming and J lost 4 bases, with 11 bases between them. Germline values: CDR1 SGHVS, CDR2 FQNEAQ. This CDR3 is built from 14 residues. CDR3 DNA sequence: TGTGCCAGCAGCTTAGGTGGGGAAAAGTACGAGCAGTACTTC. It specifies CASSLGGEKYEQYF.

The gene calls are TRBV28 and TRBJ2-7; D unresolved. Between the trimmed V and J ends, which lost 2 bases and 6 bases, there was a span of 8 bases. CDR3 length equals 12 residues. Germline V gives CDR1 MDHEN, CDR2 SYDVKM. CDR3 amino acids: CASSLNPAEQYF. The CDR3 DNA is TGTGCCAGCAGTTTAAACCCTGCCGAGCAGTACTTC.

In its sample, this clonotype was seen a few times. The chain uses TRBV7-9 and TRBJ2-2, with D hard to call. The length of the CDR3 is 13 residues. Trimming removed 0 bases from V and 13 bases from J, with 12 bases in between. Germline V gene lookup returns CDR1 SEHNR and CDR2 FQNEAQ (reference sequence). CDR3 sequence: CASSLAVPYMLFF. The CDR3 region has the DNA TGTGCCAGCAGCTTAGCGGTCCCCTATATGCTGTTTTTT.

The chain couples TRBV5-5 to TRBJ1-2; D is ambiguous. Trimming stripped 0 bases from V and 0 bases from J, with 9 bases between. Germline CDR1 and CDR2: SGHKS and YYEKEE (reference sequence). The CDR3 is 15 amino acids. CDR3 sequence: CASSLGGGANYGYTF. The CDR3, as DNA: TGTGCCAGCAGCTTGGGCGGCGGGGCTAACTATGGCTACACCTTC.

The chain employs TRBV12-3 or TRBV12-4 and TRBJ1-6; D not resolved. V lost 4 bases and J lost 8, with 9 bases in between. The CDR3 contains 13 residues. The CDR3 here is CASSSTLDSPLHF. The CDR3, as DNA: TGTGCCAGCAGTTCCACCCTGGATTCACCCCTCCACTTT.

This chain joins TRBV19 and TRBJ2-3; the D gene is possibly TRBD1 (6 bases). This CDR3 comprises 15 residues. Germline V gene sequence: CDR1 LNHDA, CDR2 SQIVND (reference sequence). V gave up 6 bases and J gave up 0 bases, with 13 bases separating them. The CDR3 nucleotides are TGTGCCAGTAGCACAACAGGGCTTAGCACAGATACGCAGTATTTT. This codes for CASSTTGLSTDTQYF. Based on the CDR3 plus reference TRBV19 and TRBJ2-3, the full variable domain is DGGITQSPKYLFRKEGQNVTLSCEQNLNHDAMYWYRQDPGQGLRLIYYSQIVNDFQKGDIAEGYSVSREKKESFPLTVTSAQKNPTAFYLCASSTTGLSTDTQYFGPGTRLTVL.

V gene TRBV20-1 combines with J gene TRBJ2-7; D might be TRBD1 or TRBD2, each matching 5 bases. The CDR3 covers 11 residues. CDR1 is DFQATT, CDR2 SNEGSKA, per germline (reference sequence). The germline V and J ends were trimmed by 3 bases and 3 bases, with 6 bases remaining between them. The CDR3, as DNA: TGCAGTGCTAGGGGGGACTACGAGCAGTACTTC. It codes for CSARGDYEQYF.

The rearrangement uses TRBV7-2 and TRBJ1-2, with D possibly TRBD1 on 5 matching bases. V shed 8 bases and J shed 5 bases, with 18 bases lying between them. This CDR3 comprises 14 residues. Germline V lookup: CDR1 SGHTA, CDR2 FQGNSA. The CDR3: CASGGPREDYGYTF. CDR3 coding DNA: TGTGCCAGCGGTGGGCCCAGGGAAGATTATGGCTACACCTTC.

The CDR3 region has the DNA TGTGCCAGCAGCGGCGGACAGGGAGGTTCCTACGAGCAGTACTTC. It codes for CASSGGQGGSYEQYF. The V gene is TRBV7-6, the J gene TRBJ2-7, with TRBD1 matching over 8 bases. The trim removed 5 bases at V and 1 base at J, leaving 7 bases unmatched. Germline CDR1 SGHVS, CDR2 FNYEAQ. The CDR3 extends over 15 amino acids. Full variable domain (rest looked up from reference TRBV7-6 and TRBJ2-7): GAGVSQSPRYKVTKRGQDVALRCDPISGHVSLYWYRQALGQGPEFLTYFNYEAQQDKSGLPNDRFSAERPEGSISTLTIQRTEQRDSAMYRCASSGGQGGSYEQYFGPGTRLTVT.

This clonotype was observed a handful of times. CDR3 sequence reads: CASSPFEGSLPFF. Here the CDR3 DNA reads TGTGCCAGCAGCCCATTTGAGGGTAGTTTGCCGTTCTTC. The gene calls are TRBV2 and TRBJ2-1, with a possible D match to TRBD2 (5 bases). This CDR3 is built from 13 residues. The germline gives CDR1 SNHLY, CDR2 FYNNEI. Between the trimmed V and J ends, which lost 6 bases and 15 bases, there was a span of 21 bases.

This clonotype came up a few times. The chain recombines TRBV10-3 with TRBJ2-3; 11 positions agree with TRBD2. This CDR3 spans 17 amino acids. Germline CDR1 ENHRY, CDR2 SYGVKD. Trimming took 2 bases from V and 1 from J; bases not matched to a gene: 5. The CDR3, as DNA: TGTGCCATCAGTGAGACCGGGACTAGCGGACGCACAGATACGCAGTATTTT. This gives the protein CAISETGTSGRTDTQYF.

This clonotype has more than one count but fewer than ten. The chain uses TRBV5-1 and TRBJ2-7; D is ambiguous. The V end was cut by 1 base, the J end by 6 bases, with 11 bases between. Germline-derived CDR1 and CDR2 are SGHRS and YFSETQ. The CDR3 is 13 residues long. The CDR3 region is CASSLINIGEQYF. DNA of the CDR3: TGCGCCAGCAGCTTGATCAATATCGGCGAGCAGTACTTC.

This rearrangement joins TRBV15 to TRBJ2-5; D is perhaps TRBD1 (5 bases). The V gene lost 0 bases and the J gene lost 9 bases, with 8 bases spanning the gap. CDR1 is LNHNV and CDR2 is YYDKDF in the germline V gene (reference sequence). The CDR3 covers 12 residues. CDR3 nucleotide sequence: TGTGCCACCAGCAGAGATAGGGGCTCCCAGTACTTC. It translates to CATSRDRGSQYF.

This clonotype was counted between two and nine times. The chain couples TRBV6-1 to TRBJ1-3, with D perhaps matching TRBD1 (5 bases). CDR1 is MNHNS, CDR2 SASEGT, per germline. The length of the CDR3 is 16 residues. V lost 3 bases to trimming and J lost 0 bases, with 12 bases between them. The CDR3 here is CASSDTAGPSGNTIYF. In nucleotides, the CDR3 is TGTGCCAGCAGTGATACCGCAGGGCCCTCTGGAAACACCATATATTTT.